These T cell receptor beta chains were read from a single sample in a study of T-cell reconstitution after alpha-beta-depleted transplantation in children. TCRdb fed the PCR reads into MiXCR, producing one record per CDR3 protein. The profile shows over 4,500 distinct CDR3 sequences, about 26% of them singletons. The input for sequencing was PBMCs, mostly from graft donor cells, taken 60 days after TCRalphabeta/CD19-depleted stem cell transplant. The receptors stem from a male patient between 2 and 10 years old who had a stem cell transplant for acute lymphoblastic leukemia, so the T cells may come from the graft donor. CDR3s include the opening cysteine and the closing phenylalanine or tryptophan. Fields, in order: V gene, J gene, clone size, CDR3 protein. The size field is filled for only some rows; it gives once, few, many or a size class.

>TRBV4-1|TRBJ2-1|many
CASSQDWASGTMGHEQFF
>TRBV7-9|TRBJ1-4|many
CASSSGRVNEKLFF
>TRBV12-3/TRBV12-4|TRBJ2-1|-
CTSSFGPVGGRIPYNEQFF
>TRBV11-2|TRBJ1-1|many
CASRLDPNTEAFF
>TRBV7-9|TRBJ2-1|medium-sized
CASSSFNRLVSEQFF
>TRBV29-1|TRBJ2-5|many
CSVDRTGMVETQYF
>TRBV24-1|TRBJ2-5|many
CATSDLGPPETQYF
>TRBV7-9|TRBJ2-3|many
CASSLAGGTDTQYF
>TRBV4-2|TRBJ2-3|many
CASSQETGSTDTQYF
>TRBV5-5|TRBJ2-3|medium-sized
CASSFFLAGGPDTQYF
>TRBV7-9|TRBJ2-7|many
CASSNIRLAGVSEQYF
>TRBV7-9|TRBJ2-1|once
CASSSPGAGEGEQFF
>TRBV7-2|TRBJ2-1|medium-sized
CASSLSAGVDNEQFF
>TRBV7-9|TRBJ1-1|many
CASSQARTTEAFF
>TRBV4-1|TRBJ2-7|many
CASSQVTSGRNYEQYF
>TRBV5-1|TRBJ1-2|many
CASSVEGYEGYTF
>TRBV28|TRBJ1-3|many
CASSLWQGGNTIYF
>TRBV5-4|TRBJ2-6|many
CASSVDRGSSGANVLTF
>TRBV30|TRBJ1-2|many
CAWSVVGNYGYTF
>TRBV7-9|TRBJ1-2|many
CASSWGTGRYGYTF
>TRBV7-9|TRBJ1-1|many
CASSLIQMNTEAFF
>TRBV11-1|TRBJ1-5|many
CASSSGTGVPLSNQPQHF
>TRBV4-3|TRBJ2-7|many
CASSQGLDYEQYF
>TRBV19|TRBJ1-4|medium-sized
CASRMKGAPNEKLFF
>TRBV25-1|TRBJ2-5|medium-sized
CASRPRDRGLETQYF
>TRBV28|TRBJ1-4|few
CASSLPGGNEKLFF
>TRBV7-9|TRBJ2-7|many
CASSLGTGSYEQYF
>TRBV7-9|TRBJ1-1|many
CASSLGRSAVMNTEAFF
>TRBV2|TRBJ2-3|-
CASRKDLYTDTQYF
>TRBV7-9|TRBJ2-1|many
CASSLAGLASEQFF
>TRBV3-1|TRBJ2-7|many
CASSRGDSYEQYF
>TRBV29-1|TRBJ2-3|large
CSVDHPDTQYF
>TRBV11-3|TRBJ2-2|medium-sized
CASSDTGNTGELFF
>TRBV7-9|TRBJ2-7|many
CASSSPGGEQYF
>TRBV15|TRBJ2-5|many
CATSRGALRWETQYF
>TRBV18|TRBJ1-2|-
CASSPTSGGDGYTF
>TRBV5-1|TRBJ2-4|-
CASRLGVQKNIQYF
>TRBV7-9|TRBJ2-2|many
CASSLVIGELFF
>TRBV7-9|TRBJ1-1|medium-sized
CASSLGDEAFF
>TRBV9|TRBJ2-7|-
CASSISGSGEQYF
>TRBV20-1|TRBJ2-1|-
CSAPRLRTDYNEQFF
>TRBV5-1|TRBJ2-7|many
CASSLWTGYEQYF
>TRBV25-1|TRBJ1-1|many
CASKLGRVCQMNTEAFF
>TRBV9|TRBJ1-6|medium-sized
CASSAGVDSPLHF
>TRBV6-5|TRBJ1-6|many
CASSSDRGGSPLHF
>TRBV5-4|TRBJ1-3|many
CASSPGQGRNTIYF
>TRBV7-9|TRBJ2-7|medium-sized
CASSRDRGETYEQYF
>TRBV28|TRBJ2-7|many
CACHRVGYEQYF
>TRBV5-1|TRBJ2-5|few
CASSLRQGGRGETQYF